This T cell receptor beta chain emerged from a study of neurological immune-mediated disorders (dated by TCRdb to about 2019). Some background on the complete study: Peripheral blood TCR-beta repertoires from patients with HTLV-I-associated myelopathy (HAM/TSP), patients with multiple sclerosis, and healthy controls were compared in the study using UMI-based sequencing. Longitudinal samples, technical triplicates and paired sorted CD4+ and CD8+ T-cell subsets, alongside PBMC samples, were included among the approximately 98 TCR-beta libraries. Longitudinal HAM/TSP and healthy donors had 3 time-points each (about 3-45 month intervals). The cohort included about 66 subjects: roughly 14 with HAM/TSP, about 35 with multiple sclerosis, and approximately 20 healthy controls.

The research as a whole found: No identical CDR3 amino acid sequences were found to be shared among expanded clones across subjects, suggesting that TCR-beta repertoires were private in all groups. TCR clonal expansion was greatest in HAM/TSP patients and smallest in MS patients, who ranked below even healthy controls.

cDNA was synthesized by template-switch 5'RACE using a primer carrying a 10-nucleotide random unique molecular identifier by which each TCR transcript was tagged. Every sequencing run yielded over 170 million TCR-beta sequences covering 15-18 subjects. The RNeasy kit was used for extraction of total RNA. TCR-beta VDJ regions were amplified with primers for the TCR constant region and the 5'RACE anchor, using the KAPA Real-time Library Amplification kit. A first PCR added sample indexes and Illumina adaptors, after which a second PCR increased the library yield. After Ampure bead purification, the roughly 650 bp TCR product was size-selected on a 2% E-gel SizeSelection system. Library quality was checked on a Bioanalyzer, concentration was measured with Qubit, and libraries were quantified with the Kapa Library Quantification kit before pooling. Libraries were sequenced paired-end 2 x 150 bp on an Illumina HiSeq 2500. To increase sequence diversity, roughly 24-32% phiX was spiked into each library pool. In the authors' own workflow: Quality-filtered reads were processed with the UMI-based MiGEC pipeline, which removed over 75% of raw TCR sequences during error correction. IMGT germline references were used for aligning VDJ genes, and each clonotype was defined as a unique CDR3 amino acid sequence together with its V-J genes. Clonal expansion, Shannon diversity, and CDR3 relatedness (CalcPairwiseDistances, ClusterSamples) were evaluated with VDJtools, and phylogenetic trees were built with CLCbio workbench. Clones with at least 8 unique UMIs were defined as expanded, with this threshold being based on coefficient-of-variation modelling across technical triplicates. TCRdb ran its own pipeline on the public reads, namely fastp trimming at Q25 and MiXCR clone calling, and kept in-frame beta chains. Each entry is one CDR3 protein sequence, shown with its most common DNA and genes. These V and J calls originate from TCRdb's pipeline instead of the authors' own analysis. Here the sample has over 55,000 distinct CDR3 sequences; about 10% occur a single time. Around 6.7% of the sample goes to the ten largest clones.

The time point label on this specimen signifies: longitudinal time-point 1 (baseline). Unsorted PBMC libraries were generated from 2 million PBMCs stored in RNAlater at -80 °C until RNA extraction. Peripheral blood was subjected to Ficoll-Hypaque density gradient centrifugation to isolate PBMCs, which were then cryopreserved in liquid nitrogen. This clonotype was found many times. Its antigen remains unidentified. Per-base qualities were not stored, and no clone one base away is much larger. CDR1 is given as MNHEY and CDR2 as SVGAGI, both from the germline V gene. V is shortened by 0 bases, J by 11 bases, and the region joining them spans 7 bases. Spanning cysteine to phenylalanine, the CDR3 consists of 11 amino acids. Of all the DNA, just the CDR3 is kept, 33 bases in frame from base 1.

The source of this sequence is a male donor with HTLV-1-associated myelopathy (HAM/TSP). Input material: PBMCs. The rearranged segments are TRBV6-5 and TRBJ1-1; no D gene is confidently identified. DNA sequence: TGTGCCAGCAGTTACTCGAACCACGCTTTCTTT. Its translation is CASSYSNHAFF.